This TCR beta chain was documented in a study of CD8 T cells in Susac syndrome. Random-hexamer reverse transcription was applied to about 0.5 to 1 ug RNA. Amplification of the TCR beta CDR3 was carried out by immunoSEQ multiplex PCR, which spanned a total of 54 Vbeta and 13 Jbeta segments. One entry per CDR3 protein results from TCRdb running MiXCR on the immunoSEQ multiplex PCR reads. This table has about 210,000 distinct CDR3 sequences, 85% to 95% appearing once. TCR beta sequencing was performed on blood CD8+ and CD4+ T cells. Specimen: CD4+ T cells from PBMCs. The sequence was obtained from a human donor in good health.

DNA for the CDR3: TGCGCCAGCAGCCAAGGGGTAACAGGGGCTGGGGCCAACGTCCTGACTTTC. It codes for CASSQGVTGAGANVLTF. This chain uses TRBV4-3 with TRBJ2-6, with 7 bases aligning to TRBD1. CDR3 length: 17 amino acids. Germline V gives CDR1 LGHNA, CDR2 YSLEER. V dropped 1 base and J dropped 2; count of bases not matched to a gene: 5.